The 22 T cell receptor beta chains given below trace back to one sample, sequenced in a study of shared clonotypes between healthy human individuals (dated by TCRdb to about 2020). Library method: the immunoSEQ multiplex PCR assay. Drawn from immuneACCESS, this table holds only the in-frame rearrangements with V and J called that TCRdb kept. Clones are partly lost; checked studies trace under half to an unresolved V gene and leave the rest unexplained. Recorded for this sample are roughly 2 million clones; approximately 95% of them occurred a single time. Of the sample, around 0.13% falls within the top ten clones. Input material: naive CD4+ T cells sorted from blood. The sample's cell subset or site label, in plain terms: CD45RA+ positively selected. Receptor source: a young man in good health.

V gene TRBV4-2 combines with J gene TRBJ1-2; TRBD1 matches 9 bases. In germline, CDR1 is LGHNA, CDR2 YNFKEQ. The CDR3 is 15 residues long. J gave up 4 bases and V 0 bases, and 3 bases lay outside the gene matches. The CDR3 nucleotides read TGTGCCAGCAGCCAAGATCCGGGACAGGGCTATGGCTACACCTTC. Amino acid sequence: CASSQDPGQGYGYTF.

The rearrangement links TRBV19 to TRBJ2-5; no clear D gene. CDR3 length: 13 residues. CDR1 is LNHDA, CDR2 SQIVND, per germline (reference sequence). Between the trimmed V and J ends, which lost 5 bases and 1 base, there was a span of 8 bases. The CDR3 loop reads CASSRRVQETQYF. The DNA of the CDR3 is TGTGCCAGTAGTCGACGGGTCCAAGAGACCCAGTACTTC.

This rearrangement joins TRBV7-2 to TRBJ1-2; D remains unclear. Deletions cut 1 base from V and 0 bases from J, with 9 bases between. The CDR3 is made up of 15 amino acids. Germline lookup yields CDR1 SGHTA and CDR2 FQGNSA. The CDR3 here is CASSLDYSSNYGYTF. CDR3 sequence (DNA): TGTGCCAGCAGCTTAGATTACAGCTCTAACTATGGCTACACCTTC.

V and J are TRBV28 and TRBJ1-5; TRBD1 is a possible D gene (5 bases). From germline, CDR1 is MDHEN and CDR2 SYDVKM. Trimming stripped 8 bases from V and 0 bases from J, with 11 bases between. The CDR3 is made up of 14 amino acids. The DNA for the CDR3 is TGTGCCAGCGGACTGGGGGTTAGCAATCAGCCCCAGCATTTT. This codes for CASGLGVSNQPQHF.

CDR3 amino acids: CASSDPGGLIEQYF. CDR3 DNA sequence: TGTGCCAGCAGTGATCCAGGGGGATTAATCGAGCAGTACTTC. V and J are TRBV2 and TRBJ2-7; the match to TRBD1 covers 7 bases. CDR1 SNHLY and CDR2 FYNNEI come from the germline V gene. Trimming at V came to 3 bases and at J to 6 bases, leaving 8 bases not matched to a gene. The CDR3 totals 14 residues.

V usage is TRBV5-6 and J usage is TRBJ2-3, with unresolved D. The V gene lost 4 bases and the J gene lost 6 bases, with 21 bases spanning the gap. In germline, CDR1 is SGHDT, CDR2 YYEEEE. The CDR3 loop spans 16 amino acids. The CDR3 loop is CASSLTPGLGSDTQYF. For the CDR3, the DNA is TGTGCCAGCAGCCTGACTCCGGGCCTCGGGTCGGATACGCAGTATTTT.

The rearrangement joins TRBV6-4 to TRBJ2-7; 10 bases are shared with TRBD1. This CDR3 comprises 13 residues. V was clipped by 3 bases and J by 5 bases; unmatched bases: 1. Germline assignment: CDR1 MRHNA and CDR2 SNTAGT. The CDR3 protein is CASSEGQGNEQYF. The CDR3 DNA reads TGTGCCAGCAGTGAGGGACAGGGGAACGAGCAGTACTTC.

This chain links TRBV10-2 with TRBJ2-7, with D possibly TRBD1 on 6 matching bases. The V end was cut by 6 bases, the J end by 3 bases, with 15 bases between. The CDR3 spans 14 residues. The germline gives CDR1 WSHSY, CDR2 SAAADI. The DNA for the CDR3 is TGCGCCAGCAGGAATCCGGGACAACTCTACGAGCAGTACTTC. Its translation: CASRNPGQLYEQYF.

This chain joins TRBV5-1 and TRBJ2-5; D is possibly TRBD2 (6 bases). The CDR3 spans 14 residues. Germline values: CDR1 SGHRS, CDR2 YFSETQ. Between the trimmed V and J ends, which lost 0 bases and 5 bases, there was a span of 11 bases. CDR3 sequence reads: CASSLARERETQYF. The CDR3 DNA sequence: TGCGCCAGCAGCTTGGCCCGGGAGAGGGAGACCCAGTACTTC.

This clone was detected once. The rearrangement uses TRBV9 and TRBJ2-7; the D gene is possibly TRBD2 (6 bases). The germline CDR1 and CDR2 sequences are SGDLS and YYNGEE. Trimming removed 0 bases at V and 2 bases at J, with 9 bases between. The CDR3 loop spans 14 amino acids. The CDR3 here is CASSVGGATYEQYF. The CDR3 bases are TGTGCCAGCAGCGTAGGCGGGGCAACCTACGAGCAGTACTTC.

The chain is built from TRBV19 and TRBJ1-1; D is unresolved. CDR1 LNHDA and CDR2 SQIVND come from the germline V gene (reference sequence). The CDR3 is 13 amino acids. Trimming stripped 3 bases from V and 4 bases from J, with 9 bases between. This chain's CDR3 is CASSMHRTTEAFF. The CDR3 nucleotides read TGTGCCAGTAGTATGCACCGGACCACTGAAGCTTTCTTT.

The V call is TRBV11-2, the J call TRBJ2-6; 10 positions match TRBD1. V lost 4 bases to trimming and J lost 2 bases; unmatched junction nucleotides: 11. Germline CDR1 reads SGHAT; CDR2 reads FQNNGV. The CDR3 runs 19 residues. In DNA form, the CDR3 reads TGTGCCAGCAGCTCCCCTCGAAGGGACAGGGGCCCTGGGGCCAACGTCCTGACTTTC. Translation gives CASSSPRRDRGPGANVLTF.

The V gene is TRBV30, the J gene TRBJ1-5, with TRBD1 as a possible D gene (6 bases). Trimming took 5 bases from V and 7 from J, leaving 18 bases between them. There are 14 residues in the CDR3. Germline V CDR1 and CDR2: GTSNPN, SVGIG (reference sequence). DNA for the CDR3: TGTGCCTGGTCCGGGACACGGGAGGGACAGCCCCAGCATTTT. Translating gives CAWSGTREGQPQHF. Full variable domain (rest looked up from reference TRBV30 and TRBJ1-5): SQTIHQWPATLVQPVGSPLSLECTVEGTSNPNLYWYRQAAGRGLQLLFYSVGIGQISSEVPQNLSASRPQDRQFILSSKKLLLSDSGFYLCAWSGTREGQPQHFGDGTRLSIL.

V is TRBV19 and J is TRBJ1-1; D unclear. CDR3 length equals 15 residues. Trimming stripped 3 bases from V and 0 bases from J, with 11 bases between. Per germline, CDR1 LNHDA and CDR2 SQIVND (reference sequence). This chain's CDR3 is CASSIQPRLNTEAFF. In DNA, the CDR3 is TGTGCCAGTAGTATCCAGCCAAGATTGAACACTGAAGCTTTCTTT.

The chain joins TRBV14 to TRBJ1-5; the D gene is possibly TRBD1 (5 bases). CDR3 size: 13 residues. Germline loops: CDR1 SGHDN, CDR2 FVKESK. V lost 4 bases and J lost 3, with 7 bases in between. CDR3 loop: CASSRQPNQPQHF. CDR3 coding DNA: TGTGCCAGCAGCCGACAGCCCAATCAGCCCCAGCATTTT.

V usage is TRBV30 and J usage is TRBJ2-1; a weak D match, TRBD2 (7 bases). The CDR3 is made up of 13 amino acids. CDR1 is GTSNPN and CDR2 is SVGIG in the germline V gene (reference sequence). Between the trimmed V and J ends, which lost 4 bases and 6 bases, there was a span of 13 bases. The CDR3: CAWKGGARNEQFF. The CDR3 DNA is TGTGCCTGGAAGGGGGGGGCCCGCAATGAGCAGTTCTTC. Drawing the rest from reference TRBV30 and TRBJ2-1, the complete variable domain is SQTIHQWPATLVQPVGSPLSLECTVEGTSNPNLYWYRQAAGRGLQLLFYSVGIGQISSEVPQNLSASRPQDRQFILSSKKLLLSDSGFYLCAWKGGARNEQFFGPGTRLTVL.

The rearrangement joins TRBV6-5 to TRBJ1-4; 8 positions agree with TRBD1. V shed 4 bases and J 8 bases; nucleotides not matched to a gene: 6. This CDR3 has 14 amino acids. Germline V gene data show CDR1 as MNHEY and CDR2 as SVGAGI. CDR3 sequence (DNA): TGTGCCAGCAGTTCAACAGGGGGGCCGGAAAAACTGTTTTTT. This sequence encodes CASSSTGGPEKLFF.

The chain is built from TRBV30 and TRBJ1-2, with TRBD1 matching 8 bases. CDR3 length: 13 residues. V shed 3 bases, J shed 5 bases, and the junction held 5 bases outside the gene matches. Germline V gene lookup returns CDR1 GTSNPN and CDR2 SVGIG (reference sequence). CDR3 coding DNA: TGTGCCTGGAGGGCAGGGGGCGCGTATGGCTACACCTTC. Its protein is CAWRAGGAYGYTF. Supplemented by reference TRBV30 and TRBJ1-2, the full variable domain reads SQTIHQWPATLVQPVGSPLSLECTVEGTSNPNLYWYRQAAGRGLQLLFYSVGIGQISSEVPQNLSASRPQDRQFILSSKKLLLSDSGFYLCAWRAGGAYGYTFGSGTRLTVV.

CDR3 in amino acids: CASRETSKGATEAFF. CDR3 nucleotides: TGTGCCAGCAGAGAGACTTCAAAGGGGGCCACTGAAGCTTTCTTT. The V call is TRBV6-5, the J call TRBJ1-1; 7 positions match TRBD1. The J segment lost 4 bases and the V segment lost 6 bases, leaving 11 bases of the junction unmatched. From germline, CDR1 is MNHEY and CDR2 SVGAGI. The CDR3 totals 15 residues.

The chain recombines TRBV6-6 with TRBJ1-1; tentatively, D is TRBD1 (6 bases). CDR3 length: 15 residues. Germline V gives CDR1 MNHNY, CDR2 SVGAGI (reference sequence). V lost 2 bases to trimming and J lost 1 base, with 11 bases between them. The CDR3 DNA is TGTGCCAGCAGTTACGGGGGCTTAGGGAACACTGAAGCTTTCTTT. The encoded protein is CASSYGGLGNTEAFF.

The chain has TRBV2 and TRBJ1-5; 7 bases fit TRBD1. Germline loops: CDR1 SNHLY, CDR2 FYNNEI. CDR3 length: 15 amino acids. Trimming removed 6 bases from V and 0 bases from J; junction bases left unmatched: 5. Here the CDR3 DNA reads TGTGCCAGCAGGGTCGGGACAGCTAGCAATCAGCCCCAGCATTTT. Translating gives CASRVGTASNQPQHF.

Details on this clone: Within the sample, other DNA sequences also encode this same CDR3. The chain links TRBV19 to TRBJ1-5; D might be TRBD1 (5 bases). The CDR3 has 12 amino acids. V shed 1 base and J shed 7 bases, with 5 bases lying between them. The V gene's germline CDR1 is LNHDA and CDR2 SQIVND (reference sequence). CDR3 nucleotides: TGTGCCAGTAGTATAGGGGACCAGCCCCAGCATTTT. This translates into CASSIGDQPQHF.